This T cell receptor beta chain is drawn from a study of blood T cell repertoires in COVID-19. Study context: Whether acute or convalescent, the COVID-19 samples came from the United States, Italy and Spain.

Germline V gives CDR1 SGHRS, CDR2 YFSETQ. Trimming took 4 bases from V and 2 from J; bases not matched to a gene: 6. The CDR3 runs 15 residues. Original analysis: Amplification of reference gene primers was used by the study to estimate nucleated cell counts. Profiled with immunoSEQ multiplex PCR; TCRdb holds only in-frame clones, not every one. V and J calls plus clone size are reproduced from that table; the DNA served to infer D and trimming. The sample yields 160,000 or so clones, just under 90% seen once. Followed longitudinally, the Seattle patients had been enrolled during active infection. Sequencing was done on a sample of peripheral blood. This clonotype was sampled from a woman in her 70s with COVID-19, enrolled during active disease. The chain combines TRBV5-1 with TRBJ1-3; 7 bases fit TRBD1. Here the CDR3 DNA reads TGCGCCAGCAGCCCCCTACAGGGGCCTGGAAACACCATATATTTT. It yields the protein CASSPLQGPGNTIYF.